This is a list of T cell receptor beta chains from one sample in a study of shared clonotypes between healthy human individuals. Data came from immunoSEQ multiplex PCR; TCRdb stores just in-frame clones and leaves some out. The sample holds roughly 410,000 clones, 90% to 98% seen once. The sample comprised memory CD8+ T cells sorted from blood. Every receptor here comes from a man aged 25-45 years in good health. Both conserved end residues are part of each CDR3. D genes are given only for firm matches.

TRBV12-2	TRBJ1-5	.	TGTGCAAGTCGCTTAGCGTGGGACAAAAATCAGCCCCAGCATTTT	CASRLAWDKNQPQHF
TRBV5-4	TRBJ2-1	.	TGTGCCAGCAGCTTGGCTCGTTTCGGCTACAATGAGCAGTTCTTC	CASSLARFGYNEQFF
TRBV11-2	TRBJ2-7	.	TGTGCCAGCAGCTTAGACAGGGCCCCTTACGAGCAGTACTTC	CASSLDRAPYEQYF
TRBV5-1	TRBJ1-2	.	TGCGCCAGCAGCTTGTCGCAGGGGCGAAACCTAATTTATGGCTACACCTTC	CASSLSQGRNLIYGYTF
TRBV28	TRBJ2-3	TRBD2	TGTGCCAGCAGTAACAGCGGGGGCACAGATACGCAGTATTTT	CASSNSGGTDTQYF
TRBV7-9	TRBJ2-7	.	TGTGCCAGCAGCTTTTACGGATTCTACGAGCAGTACTTC	CASSFYGFYEQYF
TRBV7-9	TRBJ1-4	.	TGTGCCAGCAGCCCGCGGGGCCGAGCAAGGGAAAAACTGTTTTTT	CASSPRGRAREKLFF
TRBV4-2	TRBJ2-5	TRBD2	TGTGCCAGCAGCTCCCCACCCCAATGGCGGGAGGGACCCGAGACCCAGTACTTC	CASSSPPQWREGPETQYF
TRBV2	TRBJ2-7	TRBD2	TGTGCCAGTCATAGCGGGAGGCAAACCTACGAGCAGTACTTC	CASHSGRQTYEQYF
TRBV4-1	TRBJ1-2	.	TGCGCCAGCAGCCACACTACGGGGACCGCTAACTATGGCTACACCTTC	CASSHTTGTANYGYTF